What follows describes a single T cell receptor (beta chain). The method was immunoSEQ multiplex PCR; TCRdb's version includes in-frame clones alone and lacks a portion of them. The data contain a few million clones, more than 80% of them singletons. The sample is drawn from a study of shared clonotypes between healthy human individuals. Germline V gene sequence: CDR1 WSHSY, CDR2 SAAADI. The trim removed 5 bases at V and 13 bases at J, leaving 8 bases unmatched. This CDR3 is built from 15 residues. Sequencing was done on a sample of naive CD4+ T cells sorted from blood. Subset specified: CD45RA+ positively selected. This receptor was identified in a man between 18 and 35 years old in good health. This sequence joins TRBV10-2 and TRBJ2-1; 16 bases agree with TRBD2. The CDR3 coding sequence is TGCGCCAGCAGTCCCGGGACTAGCGGGAGGGCCTCCCAGTTCTTC. This translates into CASSPGTSGRASQFF.